The next 7 T cell receptor beta chains were all read from a single sample in a study of blood T cell repertoires in COVID-19. TCRdb's table, derived via immunoSEQ multiplex PCR, lists solely in-frame clones and lacks some. The sample comprises 180,000 or so clones, 87% of which are singletons, and around 1.5% rests with the top ten. The sequenced sample was peripheral blood. Receptors were obtained from a woman between 45 and 60 years old with acute or convalescent COVID-19.

This chain joins TRBV30 and TRBJ1-1; no firm D call. CDR3 size: 12 residues. Per germline, CDR1 GTSNPN and CDR2 SVGIG (reference sequence). The germline V and J ends were trimmed by 2 bases and 3 bases, with 7 bases remaining between them. CDR3 sequence (DNA): TGTGCCTGGAGTAGCGGAGACACTGAAGCTTTCTTT. Residues: CAWSSGDTEAFF.

This sequence joins TRBV19 and TRBJ1-2; TRBD1 is a possible D gene (5 bases). Per the germline V gene, CDR1 is LNHDA and CDR2 is SQIVND (reference sequence). V shed 7 bases and J shed 6 bases, with 18 bases lying between them. CDR3 length equals 14 residues. For the CDR3, the DNA is TGTGCCAGTACCTCGGACGGGGGTTTTGATGGCTACACCTTC. As protein: CASTSDGGFDGYTF. Full variable domain (outside the CDR3, taken from reference TRBV19 and TRBJ1-2): DGGITQSPKYLFRKEGQNVTLSCEQNLNHDAMYWYRQDPGQGLRLIYYSQIVNDFQKGDIAEGYSVSREKKESFPLTVTSAQKNPTAFYLCASTSDGGFDGYTFGSGTRLTVV.

CDR3 region: CASSDRGYGNQPQHF. The CDR3 DNA is TGTGCCAGCAGTGACAGGGGGTATGGCAATCAGCCCCAGCATTTT. The chain carries TRBV6-1 and TRBJ1-5; TRBD1 matches at 7 bases. CDR3 length: 15 residues. Germline lookup yields CDR1 MNHNS and CDR2 SASEGT. V dropped 3 bases and J dropped 2; count of bases not matched to a gene: 4.

The gene calls are TRBV18 and TRBJ1-1; TRBD1 matches at 7 bases. The CDR3 runs 15 residues. Germline-derived CDR1 and CDR2 are KGHSH and LQKENI. Germline trimming cut 5 bases from V and 5 bases from J; bases unmatched to any gene: 11. DNA for the CDR3: TGTGCCAGCTCAGAATACAGGGGAGGAGGTACTGAAGCTTTCTTT. Its protein is CASSEYRGGGTEAFF. Filled out from reference TRBV18 and TRBJ1-1, the complete variable domain reads NAGVMQNPRHLVRRRGQEARLRCSPMKGHSHVYWYRQLPEEGLKFMVYLQKENIIDESGMPKERFSAEFPKEGPSILRIQQVVRGDSAAYFCASSEYRGGGTEAFFGQGTRLTVV.

The chain employs TRBV6-5 and TRBJ1-1, with D tentatively TRBD1 (5 bases). In germline, CDR1 is MNHEY, CDR2 SVGAGI. Deletions cut 5 bases from V and 4 bases from J, with 14 bases between. The CDR3 contains 14 residues. CDR3 loop: CASSPVRGGTEAFF. DNA for the CDR3: TGTGCCAGCAGTCCGGTCCGGGGGGGCACTGAAGCTTTCTTT.

This clone has just one count. This chain connects TRBV29-1 to TRBJ1-1, with D possibly being TRBD1 (6 bases). The germline V gene has CDR1 SQVTM and CDR2 ANQGSEA. CDR3 length: 13 residues. Trimming cost V 6 bases and J 1 base, with 12 bases left between them. The CDR3 DNA reads as TGCAGCGTCATTGGACAGTGGAACACTGAAGCTTTCTTT. This gives the protein CSVIGQWNTEAFF.

V is TRBV24-1 and J is TRBJ2-5; 13 positions match TRBD2. Germline loops: CDR1 KGHDR, CDR2 SFDVKD. The CDR3 runs 17 residues. V trimming: 3 bases; J trimming: 7 bases; junction bases outside the gene matches: 10. CDR3: CATSDAPGLAGRGTQYF. CDR3 sequence (DNA): TGTGCCACCAGTGATGCACCGGGACTAGCGGGGAGGGGGACCCAGTACTTC.